This T cell receptor beta chain was obtained from a study of beta chain features in type 1 diabetes. A note on this clone: Its specificity is unknown.

Points from the study as a whole: Insertions were fewer and deletions more numerous at VDJ junctions in type 1 diabetes patients. Researchers could not determine here whether HLA type influences TCRB rearrangement. Compared with healthy donors, patients appeared to share more similar naive, central memory and regulatory TCRB repertoires.

The CDR3 extends over 16 amino acids. Unmatched junction bases numbered 2, after V lost 0 bases and J lost 3 bases. CDR1 and CDR2 from the germline V gene are SGHTS and YDEGEE. The whole isolated RNA underwent reverse transcription, so sequencing captured expressed TCRB transcripts. Measured with immunoSEQ multiplex PCR; TCRdb has only the in-frame clones, and not every one. This sample has under 200,000 clones, with about 8.1% found just once. The receptor was isolated from a man younger than 35 in good health. The sequencing sample was made of central memory CD4+ T cells from blood. The rearrangement links TRBV5-8 to TRBJ2-2; TRBD1 aligns across 10 bases. The chain's CDR3 is CASSLAGTGDTGELFF. The CDR3 DNA reads as TGTGCCAGCAGCTTGGCCGGGACAGGGGACACCGGGGAGCTGTTTTTT.